A selection of T cell receptor beta chains follows, all from one sample in a study of CD8 T cells in Susac syndrome. A single record per CDR3 protein comes from TCRdb applying MiXCR to the immunoSEQ multiplex PCR reads. In the table there are some 100,000 distinct CDR3 sequences, roughly 95% of which are singletons. Specimen: CD4+ T cells from PBMCs. The receptors derive from a human donor in good health. Both conserved end residues are trimmed from each CDR3. Each record gives: V gene, CDR3 length, J gene, CDR3 protein.

TRBV12-3/TRBV12-4	13	TRBJ1-1	ASSLGGSMNTEAF
TRBV5-4	13	TRBJ2-2	ASSAQRGRTGELF
TRBV5-1	13	TRBJ2-3	ASSLGSVSTDTQY
TRBV7-2	12	TRBJ2-7	ASSQQGAANEQY
TRBV6-5	14	TRBJ2-3	ASSSASGGGTDTQY
TRBV4-3	12	TRBJ2-1	ASSQRDRRDEQF
TRBV18	12	TRBJ2-5	ASSLTGIQETQY
TRBV2	9	TRBJ2-2	ASKGTGELF
TRBV12-3/TRBV12-4	13	TRBJ2-7	ASSPRQGAGGEQY
TRBV6-6	13	TRBJ2-7	ASSPGGTGSYEQY
TRBV4-3	14	TRBJ1-4	ASSQDRGQSYEKLF
TRBV29-1	12	TRBJ1-2	SVEDLSPNYGYT
TRBV27	13	TRBJ2-2	ASSFGRAVTGELF
TRBV18	11	TRBJ2-2	ASSGVNTGELF
TRBV29-1	9	TRBJ2-1	SVEGSSEQF
TRBV25-1	14	TRBJ1-1	ASSESGRGSNTEAF
TRBV7-3	13	TRBJ2-3	ASSHSGGRTDTQY
TRBV14	13	TRBJ2-7	ASSQAGLAGNEQY
TRBV3-1	12	TRBJ1-3	ASSATSSGNTIY
TRBV20-1	10	TRBJ2-1	SARAGTNEQF
TRBV19	10	TRBJ1-5	ASSYSNQPQH
TRBV12-2	14	TRBJ1-5	ASRLKMGQGPQPQH
TRBV3-1	12	TRBJ2-7	ASSRGLAFYEQY
TRBV7-3	16	TRBJ2-3	ASSLTSGGGGSTDTQY
TRBV7-3	13	TRBJ2-1	ASSGPAGGPDEQF
TRBV4-1	13	TRBJ2-5	ASSQVLIHSETQY
TRBV12-3/TRBV12-4	12	TRBJ1-5	ASSPDRAHQPQH
TRBV20-1	14	TRBJ2-2	SARESTPGDTGELF
TRBV29-1	11	TRBJ2-5	SVATGSQETQY
TRBV18	11	TRBJ2-7	ASSRQGSYEQY
TRBV3-1	13	TRBJ2-7	ASSGGRSPTYEQY
TRBV7-2	13	TRBJ1-5	ASSLGSGAPLAQH
TRBV28	13	TRBJ1-1	ASDGTGALNTEAF
TRBV30	10	TRBJ2-1	AWSVLLAEQF
TRBV20-1	12	TRBJ1-3	SAAPVSSGNTIY
TRBV2	11	TRBJ2-3	ASRVQGIDTQY
TRBV6-1	12	TRBJ2-4	ASKRGLSKNIQY
TRBV7-3	13	TRBJ1-2	ASSNTGGAGYGYT
TRBV29-1	13	TRBJ1-2	SVGGTPGRDYGYT
TRBV7-9	11	TRBJ2-7	ASSLGLAHEQY
TRBV6-5	12	TRBJ1-3	ASSVLSSGNTIY
TRBV7-9	10	TRBJ1-2	ASSLGLYGYT
TRBV6-5	11	TRBJ2-7	ASSGSPAYEQY
TRBV25-1	12	TRBJ2-3	ASSERTGTDTQY
TRBV3-1	13	TRBJ2-2	ASSQDWTGGGELF
TRBV6-2/TRBV6-3	12	TRBJ2-3	ASSYSSRRDTQY
TRBV5-4	12	TRBJ2-5	ASGLGGRQETQY
TRBV28	14	TRBJ1-5	ASSSGTLPSNQPQH
TRBV9	15	TRBJ2-4	ASSPLPGVQAKNIQY
TRBV12-3/TRBV12-4	16	TRBJ2-2	ASSPGGAGEGVSGELF
TRBV6-2/TRBV6-3	13	TRBJ2-7	ASTSTSASSYEQY
TRBV28	12	TRBJ2-4	ANRTGLAKNIQY